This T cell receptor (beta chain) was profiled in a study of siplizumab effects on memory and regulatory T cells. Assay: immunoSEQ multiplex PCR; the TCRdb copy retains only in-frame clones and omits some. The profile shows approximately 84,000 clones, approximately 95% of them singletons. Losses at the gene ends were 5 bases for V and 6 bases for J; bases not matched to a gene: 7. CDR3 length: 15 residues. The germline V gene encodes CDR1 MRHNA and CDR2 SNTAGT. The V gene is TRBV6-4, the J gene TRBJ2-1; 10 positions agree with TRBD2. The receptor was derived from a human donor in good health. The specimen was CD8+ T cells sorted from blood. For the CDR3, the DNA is TGTGCCAGCAGTCCCGGACTAGCGGAAATCAATGAGCAGTTCTTC. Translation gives CASSPGLAEINEQFF.